These 14 T cell receptor beta chains originate from one sample sequenced in a study of regulatory T cells in long-lasting Graves disease. Arm-PCR with iRepertoire HTBI primers amplified the CDR3 regions for these TCR beta libraries. Via MiXCR, TCRdb re-called the multiplex PCR reads, giving one row per CDR3 protein. The repertoire includes some 470,000 distinct CDR3 sequences, 20% to 25% of them detected once, and roughly 7.7% sits in the top ten. Time point defined: persistent/refractory GD, antithyroid drugs over 5 years with positive TRAb. Construction of the TCR library relied on RNA isolated from PBMCs. The sequences come from peripheral blood mononuclear cells (PBMCs), collected when the disease was refractory, from a patient treated with antithyroid drugs. Receptor source: a female donor with Graves disease.

In this sample, this clonotype turned up once. V usage is TRBV7-6 and J usage is TRBJ2-3, with 7 positions matching TRBD2. V trimming: 2 bases; J trimming: 0 bases; junction bases outside the gene matches: 2. This CDR3 region has 15 residues. The germline V gene encodes CDR1 SGHVS and CDR2 FNYEAQ. CDR3 nucleotide sequence: TGTGCCAGCAGCTTACTAGCGGTTAGCACAGATACGCAGTATTTT. This sequence encodes CASSLLAVSTDTQYF.

Note on this clonotype: At one end the junction does not follow the germline gene, possibly because of a read error. The chain uses TRBV27 and TRBJ2-2; tentatively, D is TRBD2 (6 bases). Looked up from germline, CDR1 is MNHEY and CDR2 is SMNVEV (reference sequence). The CDR3 consists of 17 residues. The CDR3 nucleotides read TGTGCCAGCAGTTTAAATTCTGTGACTAGGTTTACCGGGGAGCTGTCTTTT. The encoded protein is CASSLNSVTRFTGELSF.

This clonotype has a handful of counts. V is TRBV19 and J is TRBJ2-1; no clear D gene. The germline V gene has CDR1 LNHDA and CDR2 SQIVND (reference sequence). There are 13 residues in the CDR3. Trimming pared 3 bases from V and 4 bases from J, leaving 7 bases between. CDR3 nucleotides: TGTGCCAGTAGTATCGGCACTTACAATGAGCAGTTCTTC. This encodes CASSIGTYNEQFF.

This clonotype has ten or more counts. This chain joins TRBV12-5 and TRBJ1-2; tentatively, D is TRBD1 (6 bases). V lost 1 base and J lost 8, with 8 bases in between. Germline CDR1 is LGHNT and CDR2 is FRNRAP. The CDR3 spans 12 residues. Here the CDR3 DNA reads TGTGCTAGTGGTTTGGAGGGGGACGGCTACACCTTC. Translating it yields CASGLEGDGYTF.

This clonotype was found a few times. The chain is built from TRBV30 and TRBJ1-1; 7 positions match TRBD1. The CDR3 is made up of 12 amino acids. CDR1 and CDR2 from the germline V gene are GTSNPN and SVGIG (reference sequence). The V and J ends lost 6 bases and 4 bases, in that order; junction bases with no gene match: 5. CDR3 loop: CACITGVTEAFF. CDR3 DNA: TGTGCCTGCATTACAGGGGTCACTGAAGCTTTCTTT.

This clonotype was counted only a few times. The chain employs TRBV7-8 and TRBJ1-5, with D possibly being TRBD1 (5 bases). From germline, CDR1 is SGHVS and CDR2 FQNEAQ. With 4 bases removed from V and 3 bases from J, the gap between germline ends came to 13 bases. This CDR3 contains 15 residues. CDR3 in amino acids: CASSSRQFFNQPQHF. CDR3 sequence (DNA): TGTGCCAGCAGCTCGAGACAGTTCTTCAATCAGCCCCAGCATTTT.

The chain carries TRBV2 and TRBJ2-7; TRBD1 matches at 9 bases. This CDR3 is 14 amino acids long. The germline V gene has CDR1 SNHLY and CDR2 FYNNEI. J gave up 2 bases and V 8 bases, and 7 bases lay outside the gene matches. This chain's CDR3 is CASDGQGPTYEQYF. The CDR3 DNA follows: TGTGCCAGCGACGGACAGGGGCCTACCTACGAGCAGTACTTC.

This clonotype was detected ten times or more. This chain uses TRBV27 with TRBJ1-5; D gene uncertain. Trimming pared 5 bases from V and 6 bases from J, leaving 20 bases between. From germline, CDR1 is MNHEY and CDR2 SMNVEV (reference sequence). This CDR3 has 16 residues. This CDR3 is CASSPGPISEGQPQHF. CDR3 nucleotides: TGTGCCAGCAGTCCCGGGCCAATTTCCGAGGGTCAGCCCCAGCATTTT.

The chain combines TRBV29-1 with TRBJ2-2; 7 bases align to TRBD2. Germline CDR1 SQVTM, CDR2 ANQGSEA. With 6 bases clipped from V and 0 bases from J, the junction kept 4 bases outside the gene matches. The CDR3 is made up of 14 amino acids. This chain's CDR3 is CSVLAETNTGELFF. CDR3 nucleotides: TGCAGCGTCCTAGCGGAAACGAACACCGGGGAGCTGTTTTTT.

This clonotype was counted ten times or more. The genes are TRBV6-5 and TRBJ2-5; a possible D gene is TRBD2 (6 bases). The CDR3 has 14 residues. Germline values: CDR1 MNHEY, CDR2 SVGAGI. Trimming pared 4 bases from V and 2 bases from J, leaving 11 bases between. The CDR3 DNA follows: TGTGCCAGCAGTTCCAGGGACTCGCAAGAGACCCAGTACTTC. This translates into CASSSRDSQETQYF.

V is TRBV10-3 and J is TRBJ1-2; tentatively, D is TRBD1 (6 bases). The V gene lost 10 bases and the J gene lost 8 bases, with 17 bases spanning the gap. The CDR3 runs to 12 residues. CDR1 and CDR2 (germline): ENHRY, SYGVKD. Here the CDR3 DNA reads TGTGCCACCTACAGGGAGGGCGAAGGCTACACCTTC. Translation gives CATYREGEGYTF.

This clonotype has at least ten counts. The chain has TRBV28 and TRBJ1-2, with D hard to call. The V end lost 2 bases, the J end lost 0 bases, and 10 bases lay between the germline ends. The V gene's germline CDR1 is MDHEN and CDR2 SYDVKM. CDR3 length: 15 amino acids. CDR3 sequence: CASSLLQIPNYGYTF. In DNA form, the CDR3 reads TGTGCCAGCAGTTTACTTCAGATTCCTAACTATGGCTACACCTTC.

V usage is TRBV29-1 and J usage is TRBJ2-3; 8 bases align to TRBD1. This CDR3 has 16 residues. V lost 7 bases and J lost 0; bases outside the gene matches: 12. The germline CDR1 and CDR2 sequences are SQVTM and ANQGSEA. The CDR3 is CSAIRGPASSTDTQYF. CDR3 coding DNA: TGCAGCGCGATCAGGGGGCCAGCGTCTAGCACAGATACGCAGTATTTT.

The V gene is TRBV28, the J gene TRBJ2-3; D might be TRBD1 (5 bases). V lost 6 bases to trimming and J lost 1 base, with 14 bases between them. Germline assignment: CDR1 MDHEN and CDR2 SYDVKM. This CDR3 has 15 residues. The CDR3 bases are TGTGCCAGCAGCCCAGGGTTGCGGCGCACAGATACGCAGTATTTT. Its protein is CASSPGLRRTDTQYF. The whole variable domain, filled in from reference TRBV28 and TRBJ2-3, reads DVKVTQSSRYLVKRTGEKVFLECVQDMDHENMFWYRQDPGLGLRLIYFSYDVKMKEKGDIPEGYSVSREKKERFSLILESASTNQTSMYLCASSPGLRRTDTQYFGPGTRLTVL.